The 19 T cell receptor beta chains below come from one sample, sequenced in a study of neurological immune-mediated disorders. One entry per CDR3 protein, called by TCRdb with MiXCR from the 5' RACE reads. The sample lists about 80,000 distinct CDR3 sequences, 4.5% to 7.5% occurring once. The time point: longitudinal time-point 2. The sample was PBMCs. All receptors come from a woman in her sixties or seventies with multiple sclerosis.

This clonotype was found many times. V is TRBV6-6 and J is TRBJ1-2; D remains unclear. This CDR3 spans 12 amino acids. V was shortened by 2 bases and J by 3 bases, with 4 bases between the two germline ends. Germline V gene sequence: CDR1 MNHNY, CDR2 SVGAGI (reference sequence). This chain's CDR3 is CASSYPDYGYTF. CDR3 DNA: TGTGCCAGCAGTTACCCGGACTATGGCTACACCTTC.

This clonotype was seen more than once but under ten times. V is TRBV7-6 and J is TRBJ1-3, with TRBD1 matching over 9 bases. This CDR3 region has 17 residues. CDR1 is SGHVS and CDR2 is FNYEAQ in the germline V gene. J lost 7 bases, V lost 1 base, and 11 bases had no gene match. CDR3 amino acids: CASSLGAQGAKENTIYF. DNA of the CDR3: TGTGCCAGCAGCTTAGGGGCACAGGGGGCGAAAGAGAACACCATATATTTT.

This clonotype came up many times. The chain uses TRBV3-1 and TRBJ2-3; D ambiguous. The CDR3 consists of 13 residues. Looked up from germline, CDR1 is LGHDT and CDR2 is YNNKEL (reference sequence). Trimming removed 3 bases at V and 3 bases at J, with 7 bases between. The CDR3 DNA sequence: TGTGCCAGCAGCCATAGTGGAACAGATACGCAGTATTTT. It yields the protein CASSHSGTDTQYF.

The J gene is TRBJ2-1, the V gene TRBV3-1; D possibly corresponds to TRBD1 (5 bases). Germline V gene lookup returns CDR1 LGHDT and CDR2 YNNKEL (reference sequence). This CDR3 region has 17 residues. Trimming took off 1 base at V and 0 bases at J, with 13 bases between the two ends. CDR3 sequence: CASSQAGIGTSYNEQFF. Written as DNA, the CDR3 is TGTGCCAGCAGCCAAGCAGGGATCGGAACCTCCTACAATGAGCAGTTCTTC.

At least ten counts were recorded for this clonotype. V usage is TRBV20-1 and J usage is TRBJ2-1, with D perhaps TRBD1 (5 bases). V lost 6 bases and J 10 bases, leaving 19 bases between the germline ends. The CDR3 has 13 amino acids. The germline CDR1 and CDR2 sequences are DFQATT and SNEGSKA (reference sequence). CDR3 DNA: TGCAGTGCCACGCACTCCTCAGGGTCGGAGCAGTTCTTC. This codes for CSATHSSGSEQFF.

This clonotype was counted many times. The chain joins TRBV5-1 to TRBJ2-2; D ambiguous. V was clipped by 0 bases and J by 1 base, with 13 bases between them. CDR1 is SGHRS and CDR2 is YFSETQ in the germline V gene. The CDR3 spans 17 residues. CDR3 nucleotides: TGCGCCAGCAGCTTGGTCGTGGGAAGATTGAACACCGGGGAGCTGTTTTTT. The encoded protein is CASSLVVGRLNTGELFF.

This clonotype was observed at least ten times. The CDR3 sequence: CASRQVGDRRETQYF. DNA for the CDR3: TGTGCCAGCAGGCAAGTCGGAGACAGGCGGGAGACCCAGTACTTC. This sequence joins TRBV11-2 and TRBJ2-5; D possibly corresponds to TRBD1 (6 bases). Trimming removed 6 bases from V and 5 bases from J, with 19 bases in between. This CDR3 is 15 amino acids long. Germline V gives CDR1 SGHAT, CDR2 FQNNGV.

This clonotype was recorded many times. This rearrangement joins TRBV5-1 to TRBJ2-3; D gene ambiguous. There are 12 residues in the CDR3. CDR1 and CDR2 from the germline V gene are SGHRS and YFSETQ. V was shortened by 2 bases and J by 3 bases, with 4 bases between the two germline ends. In DNA form, the CDR3 reads TGCGCCAGCAGCTTCGTGACAGATACGCAGTATTTT. Translation gives CASSFVTDTQYF.

This clonotype was observed at least ten times. The chain couples TRBV5-1 to TRBJ2-7, with 9 bases that match TRBD1. CDR3 length equals 17 residues. Trimming cost V 1 base and J 4 bases; bases outside gene matches: 12. CDR1 SGHRS and CDR2 YFSETQ come from the germline V gene. The CDR3 is CASSLLGPGQGLYEQYF. The CDR3 coding sequence is TGCGCCAGCAGCTTGTTGGGGCCGGGACAGGGTTTGTACGAGCAGTACTTC. Full variable domain (rest looked up from reference TRBV5-1 and TRBJ2-7): KAGVTQTPRYLIKTRGQQVTLSCSPISGHRSVSWYQQTPGQGLQFLFEYFSETQRNKGNFPGRFSGRQFSNSRSEMNVSTLELGDSALYLCASSLLGPGQGLYEQYFGPGTRLTVT.

This clonotype was recorded many times. The chain uses TRBV6-5 and TRBJ1-5; D is unclear. V lost 2 bases and J 2 bases, leaving 10 bases between the germline ends. In germline, CDR1 is MNHEY, CDR2 SVGAGI. The CDR3 length is 15 residues. Here the CDR3 reads CASSYSAPGNQPQHF. The CDR3 bases are TGTGCCAGCAGTTACAGCGCGCCGGGCAATCAGCCCCAGCATTTT.

This clonotype was counted many times. V and J are TRBV12-3 or TRBV12-4 and TRBJ2-2; 9 nucleotides line up with TRBD1. CDR3 size: 14 residues. J lost 5 bases, V lost 8 bases, and 6 bases had no gene match. The CDR3 sequence is CASSGTGLTGELFF. CDR3 bases: TGTGCCAGCTCCGGGACAGGGCTAACCGGGGAGCTGTTTTTT.

This clonotype has more than one count but fewer than ten. This chain joins TRBV18 and TRBJ1-2; weak D call: TRBD1 (5 bases). The germline CDR1 and CDR2 sequences are KGHSH and LQKENI. Trimming removed 0 bases from V and 0 bases from J, with 14 bases in between. The length of the CDR3 is 17 residues. DNA for the CDR3: TGTGCCAGCTCACCACCCGGGGCCCTGTTCACTAACTATGGCTACACCTTC. The encoded protein is CASSPPGALFTNYGYTF.

The table lists this clonotype with many counts. V usage is TRBV20-1 and J usage is TRBJ2-1, with 8 bases aligning to TRBD2. The germline gives CDR1 DFQATT, CDR2 SNEGSKA (reference sequence). The CDR3 sequence is 14 residues long. The V gene end was trimmed by 5 bases and the J gene end by 2 bases; junction bases not matched to a gene: 5. The CDR3 DNA reads TGCAGTGCTGGACTAGCCGAAACCTACAATGAGCAGTTCTTC. This gives the protein CSAGLAETYNEQFF.

This clonotype was observed at least ten times. The V call is TRBV6-6, the J call TRBJ2-7, with 8 bases fitting TRBD2. The CDR3 sequence is 14 residues long. Germline assignment: CDR1 MNHNY and CDR2 SVGAGI (reference sequence). The V segment lost 8 bases and the J segment 5 bases; nucleotides outside the gene matches: 11. DNA of the CDR3: TGTGCCAGCTCGCCGGGGGGGGGAATCCACGAGCAGTACTTC. The encoded protein is CASSPGGGIHEQYF.

As concerns this clonotype: With a much larger clone just one base away, this may be a read error. The CDR3 coding sequence is TGTGCCAGCAGTTACGGGGTAACCGGAACCGGGGAGCTGTTTTTT. It translates to CASSYGVTGTGELFF. This chain joins TRBV6-6 and TRBJ2-2; D is unclear. Trimming removed 2 bases from V and 5 bases from J, with 12 bases in between. The CDR3 totals 15 residues. The germline V gene encodes CDR1 MNHNY and CDR2 SVGAGI (reference sequence).

This clonotype was picked up many times. The chain has TRBV10-2 and TRBJ1-1, with D possibly matching TRBD1 (5 bases). CDR3 length: 15 residues. Germline V gene lookup returns CDR1 WSHSY and CDR2 SAAADI. Between the trimmed V and J ends, which lost 2 bases and 5 bases, there was a span of 15 bases. CDR3 bases: TGCGCCAGCAGTGAGCTGGCAGGGTTGGGGACTGAAGCTTTCTTT. This encodes CASSELAGLGTEAFF.

This clonotype has a count of ten or more. V is TRBV25-1 and J is TRBJ1-1, with 9 bases lining up with TRBD1. The V gene end was trimmed by 7 bases and the J gene end by 0 bases; junction bases not matched to a gene: 6. Per the germline V gene, CDR1 is MGHDK and CDR2 is SYGVNS. The CDR3 is made up of 15 amino acids. CDR3 sequence reads: CASIPRDRVNTEAFF. The CDR3 DNA is TGTGCCAGCATACCTAGGGACAGGGTGAACACTGAAGCTTTCTTT.

Ten or more counts support this clonotype. The genes are TRBV6-5 and TRBJ2-3, with D hard to call. Trimming cost V 6 bases and J 9 bases, with 16 bases left between them. The germline CDR1 and CDR2 sequences are MNHEY and SVGAGI. The CDR3 loop spans 13 amino acids. CDR3 DNA sequence: TGTGCCAGCAGCCCTACGGGCATTGGGACGCAGTATTTT. It codes for CASSPTGIGTQYF.

Many counts were recorded for this clonotype. V gene TRBV29-1 combines with J gene TRBJ1-1; D is uncertain. CDR3 size: 10 residues. Germline V gene sequence: CDR1 SQVTM, CDR2 ANQGSEA. V lost 3 bases and J 8 bases, leaving 7 bases between the germline ends. The CDR3 DNA reads TGCAGCGTTGAGGGTCTGGAAGCTTTCTTT. This encodes CSVEGLEAFF.